The rows below give T cell receptor beta chains drawn from one sample of a study of cytomegalovirus exposure and HLA in healthy donors. Repertoires were generated with immunoSEQ multiplex PCR, while TCRdb's copy carries only in-frame clones and drops some. This sample has 55,000 to 80,000 clones; about four fifths occur once, and the top ten carry 1.9%. The material sequenced was PBMCs. These receptor sequences come from a young man in good health and CMV-seronegative. Both conserved end residues are part of each CDR3. The D gene is left open where the match is weak. Size is omitted from some rows. Given values are once, few, many or a class for expanded clones.

CDR3 DNA,CDR3 protein,CDR3 length,V gene,clone size,D gene,J gene
TGTGCCAGCAGTCCTTCAGACTATGGCTACACCTTC,CASSPSDYGYTF,12,TRBV28,NA,NA,TRBJ1-2
TGTGCCAGTAGTATAGTGGCTTCCGGGGAGCTGTTTTTT,CASSIVASGELFF,13,TRBV19,NA,NA,TRBJ2-2
TGTGCCACCGGAACCAGGGCTGAAGCTTTCTTT,CATGTRAEAFF,11,TRBV28,few,NA,TRBJ1-1
TGCGCCAGCAGCTGGTATGGACAGGACTACGAGCAGTACTTC,CASSWYGQDYEQYF,14,TRBV5-1,NA,TRBD1,TRBJ2-7
TGTGCCATCAGCCCGAGACTAGCGGGAGGTCACTCCTACAATGAGCAGTTCTTC,CAISPRLAGGHSYNEQFF,18,TRBV11-2,NA,TRBD2,TRBJ2-1
TGTGCCAGCAGCTTAGAAGGTAGCGTGTACGAGCAGTACTTC,CASSLEGSVYEQYF,14,TRBV13,NA,NA,TRBJ2-7
TGTGCCAGCAGCCTAAGGGACAGGGGGCAAGAGACCCAGTACTTC,CASSLRDRGQETQYF,15,TRBV5-4,NA,TRBD1,TRBJ2-5
TGTGCCAGCAGCTTCAGGGTACACACAGATACGCAGTATTTT,CASSFRVHTDTQYF,14,TRBV14,NA,NA,TRBJ2-3
TGTGCCAGCAGCCCCGAGGGAGTCACCCGAAGCAATCAGCCCCAGCATTTT,CASSPEGVTRSNQPQHF,17,TRBV7-2,NA,NA,TRBJ1-5
TGTGCCAGCAGTTTTTTACTAGCGTCGGGAGATACAGATACGCAGTATTTT,CASSFLLASGDTDTQYF,17,TRBV28,NA,TRBD2,TRBJ2-3
TGTGCCAGCAGTGACAGGGACAGGGGGCTCGACGAGCAGTACTTC,CASSDRDRGLDEQYF,15,TRBV2,NA,TRBD1,TRBJ2-7
TGTGCCAGCAGCCGTACCGGGACTTCCCCTAATGAAAAACTGTTTTTT,CASSRTGTSPNEKLFF,16,TRBV7-9,NA,NA,TRBJ1-4
TGTGCCAGTGATAGCCCCAGGGGGCGAAGAGAGACCCAGTACTTC,CASDSPRGRRETQYF,15,TRBV7-2,once,TRBD1,TRBJ2-5
TGTGCCAGCAGTGAATTCTCTAGCCGGCCCACCGGGGAGCTGTTTTTT,CASSEFSSRPTGELFF,16,TRBV6-1,NA,NA,TRBJ2-2
TGTGCCAGCAGTCTCGACAGGATGGGAAAGGACAATCAGCCCCAGCATTTT,CASSLDRMGKDNQPQHF,17,TRBV28,NA,NA,TRBJ1-5
TGTGCCAGCAGACGGGACAGCTACGAGCAGTACTTC,CASRRDSYEQYF,12,TRBV11-1,NA,TRBD1,TRBJ2-7
TGTGCCAGCAGCCGAAAAAGGAGAGGCAATCAGCCCCAGCATTTT,CASSRKRRGNQPQHF,15,TRBV5-6,NA,NA,TRBJ1-5
TGTGCCAGCAGCCCTCGGGAGGGGGCTTATGGCTACACCTTC,CASSPREGAYGYTF,14,TRBV5-6,NA,TRBD1,TRBJ1-2
TGTGCCAGCAGCTCTCTTAGGGGTCGGGGGGTCGAGCAGTACTTC,CASSSLRGRGVEQYF,15,TRBV11-2,NA,TRBD2,TRBJ2-7
TGTGTCAGCAGCGTCGGTAGTGGGGGCCCACAAGGAAACACCATATATTTT,CVSSVGSGGPQGNTIYF,17,TRBV5-5,NA,NA,TRBJ1-3
TGTGCCTGGAGTGTAGAAAGGGGCCGTGGTAACTATGGCTACACCTTC,CAWSVERGRGNYGYTF,16,TRBV30,NA,NA,TRBJ1-2